This TCR beta chain was found in a study of blood T cell repertoires in COVID-19. The V end was cut by 4 bases, the J end by 0 bases, with 13 bases between. Germline V CDR1 and CDR2: SGHDT, YYEEEE. This CDR3 contains 16 residues. Only in-frame clones appear in the TCRdb table, and some are missing; sequencing was by immunoSEQ multiplex PCR. The sample yields around 100,000 clones, about 89% seen once. The J gene is TRBJ1-4, the V gene TRBV5-6; TRBD1 might be the D (5 bases). The sequencing input was peripheral blood. The receptor comes from a man aged 35 to 55 with acute or convalescent COVID-19. CDR3 DNA: TGTGCCAGCAGCGACGGGACTTTTGCAACTAATGAAAAACTGTTTTTT. It is translated as CASSDGTFATNEKLFF.